This T cell receptor (beta chain) was retrieved from a study of blood T cell repertoires in COVID-19. Whole-study context: Donors in the United States, Italy and Spain gave samples during acute or convalescent COVID-19. Sources were T cells, B-cell-depleted T cells, or PBMCs; the material itself was cDNA or gDNA.

Authors' analysis steps: Estimation of nucleated cell counts was performed using reference gene primer amplification. Here immunoSEQ multiplex PCR was the method, and the copy in TCRdb shows in-frame clones only, minus some. V, J and clone size are taken as reported in that table, and D and trimming were inferred from the DNA itself. The sample shows 200,000 to 250,000 clones, roughly 80% of them seen only once. Germline loops: CDR1 SGHRS, CDR2 YFSETQ. The CDR3 is 13 residues long. The V end lost 6 bases, the J end lost 7 bases, and 14 bases lay between the germline ends. The sample was peripheral blood. The source is a woman younger than 35 with acute or convalescent COVID-19. The chain has TRBV5-1 and TRBJ2-1, with D tentatively TRBD1 (5 bases). In nucleotides, the CDR3 is TGCGCCAGCACCCCGGACACTTGGAATGAGCAGTTCTTC. It specifies CASTPDTWNEQFF.